This T cell receptor (beta chain) was sequenced during a study of T cell responses to AZD1222 COVID-19 vaccine. About the research overall: Investigators merged groups given second doses at roughly 4 or roughly 12 weeks. Overall study results and limits: Regions 160-218 and 743-854 dominated among vaccine-associated CD4 TCRs spanning spike. Unmutated variant regions are reportedly targeted by nearly half of spike-specific TCRs.

TCRdb's table, derived via immunoSEQ multiplex PCR, lists solely in-frame clones and lacks some. The table records 85,000 to 120,000 clones, roughly 88% of them present only once. A note on this clone: The antigen remains undetermined.

Here the sequenced sample was peripheral blood, taken on day 0 of AZD1222 vaccination. This TCR was sampled from an adult in good health.

CDR3 nucleotide sequence: TGTGCCAGCAGTTTCCCTGCGGGGGAGGGCACAGATACGCAGTATTTT. It is translated as CASSFPAGEGTDTQYF. The V call is TRBV28, the J call TRBJ2-3, with TRBD2 identical over 7 bases. The junction had 7 bases not matched to a gene; V was cut back by 3 bases and J by 1 base. Germline-derived CDR1 and CDR2 are MDHEN and SYDVKM. The CDR3 spans 16 residues.